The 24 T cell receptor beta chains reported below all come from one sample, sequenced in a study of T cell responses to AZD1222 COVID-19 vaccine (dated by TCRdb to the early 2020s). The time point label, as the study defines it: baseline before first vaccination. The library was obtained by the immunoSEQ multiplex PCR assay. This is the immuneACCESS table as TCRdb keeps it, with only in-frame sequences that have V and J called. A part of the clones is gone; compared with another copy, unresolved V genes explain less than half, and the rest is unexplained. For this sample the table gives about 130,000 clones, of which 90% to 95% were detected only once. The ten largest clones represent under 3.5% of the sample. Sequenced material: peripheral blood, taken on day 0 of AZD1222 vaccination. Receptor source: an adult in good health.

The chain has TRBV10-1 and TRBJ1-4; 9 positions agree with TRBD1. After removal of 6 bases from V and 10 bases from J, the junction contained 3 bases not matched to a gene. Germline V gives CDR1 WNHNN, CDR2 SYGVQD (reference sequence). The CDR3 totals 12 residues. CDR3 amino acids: CASRGGQGKLFF. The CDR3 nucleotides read TGCGCCAGCAGGGGGGGACAGGGAAAACTGTTTTTT.

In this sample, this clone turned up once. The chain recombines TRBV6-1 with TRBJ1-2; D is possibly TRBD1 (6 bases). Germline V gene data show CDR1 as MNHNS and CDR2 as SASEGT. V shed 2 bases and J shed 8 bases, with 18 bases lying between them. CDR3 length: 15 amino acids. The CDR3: CASSEQQGSAQGYTF. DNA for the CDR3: TGTGCCAGCAGTGAACAACAGGGATCGGCACAAGGCTACACCTTC.

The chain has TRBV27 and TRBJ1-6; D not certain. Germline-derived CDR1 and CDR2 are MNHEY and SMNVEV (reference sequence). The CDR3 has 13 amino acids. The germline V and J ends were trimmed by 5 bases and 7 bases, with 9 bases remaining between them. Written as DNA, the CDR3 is TGTGCCAGCAGTCTGGGCGGGAATTCACCCCTCCACTTT. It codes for CASSLGGNSPLHF.

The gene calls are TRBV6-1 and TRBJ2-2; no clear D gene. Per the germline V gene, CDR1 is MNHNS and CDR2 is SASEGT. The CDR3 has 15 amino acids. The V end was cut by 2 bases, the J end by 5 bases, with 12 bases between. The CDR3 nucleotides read TGTGCCAGCAGTGAAAGAAGAGTGGTTACCGGGGAGCTGTTTTTT. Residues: CASSERRVVTGELFF.

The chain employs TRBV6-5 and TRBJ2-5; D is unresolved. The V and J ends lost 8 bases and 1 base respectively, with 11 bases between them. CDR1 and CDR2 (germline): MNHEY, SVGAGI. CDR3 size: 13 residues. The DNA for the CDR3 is TGTGCCAGCCGGATGAACAGCCAAGAGACCCAGTACTTC. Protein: CASRMNSQETQYF.

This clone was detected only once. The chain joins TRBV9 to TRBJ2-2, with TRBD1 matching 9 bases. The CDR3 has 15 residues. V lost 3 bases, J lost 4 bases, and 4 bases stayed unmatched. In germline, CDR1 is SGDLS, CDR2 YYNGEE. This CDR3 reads CASSARGQGTGELFF. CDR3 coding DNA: TGTGCCAGCAGCGCCCGGGGACAGGGCACCGGGGAGCTGTTTTTT.

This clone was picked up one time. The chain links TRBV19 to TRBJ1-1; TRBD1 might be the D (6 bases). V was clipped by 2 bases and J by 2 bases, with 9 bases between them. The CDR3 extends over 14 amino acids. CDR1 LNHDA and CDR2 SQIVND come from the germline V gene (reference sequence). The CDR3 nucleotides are TGTGCCAGTAGTATAATGGGGGGCAACACTGAAGCTTTCTTT. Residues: CASSIMGGNTEAFF.

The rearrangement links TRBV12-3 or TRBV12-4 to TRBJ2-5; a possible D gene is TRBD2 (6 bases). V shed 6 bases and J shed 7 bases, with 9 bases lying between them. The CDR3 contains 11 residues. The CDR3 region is CASSAGMTQYF. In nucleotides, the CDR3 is TGTGCCAGCAGCGCGGGGATGACCCAGTACTTC.

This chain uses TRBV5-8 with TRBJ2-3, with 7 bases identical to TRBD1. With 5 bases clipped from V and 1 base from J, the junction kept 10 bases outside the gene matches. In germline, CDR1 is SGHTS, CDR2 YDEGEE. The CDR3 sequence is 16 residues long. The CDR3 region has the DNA TGTGCCAGCAGAAGATACAGGGGTTGGGGCACAGATACGCAGTATTTT. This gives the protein CASRRYRGWGTDTQYF.

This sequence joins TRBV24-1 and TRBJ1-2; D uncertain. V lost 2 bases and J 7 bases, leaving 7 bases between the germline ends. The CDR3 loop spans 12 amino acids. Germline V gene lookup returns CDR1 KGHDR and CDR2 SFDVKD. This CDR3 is CATSDSGLGYTF. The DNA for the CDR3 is TGTGCCACCAGTGATTCGGGTCTTGGCTACACCTTC.

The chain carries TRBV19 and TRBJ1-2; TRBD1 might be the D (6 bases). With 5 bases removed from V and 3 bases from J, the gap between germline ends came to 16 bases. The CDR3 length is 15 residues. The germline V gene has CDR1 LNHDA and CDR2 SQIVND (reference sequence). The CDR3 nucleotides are TGTGCCAGTAGTGAAGGCACAGGGAACTACTATGGCTACACCTTC. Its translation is CASSEGTGNYYGYTF.

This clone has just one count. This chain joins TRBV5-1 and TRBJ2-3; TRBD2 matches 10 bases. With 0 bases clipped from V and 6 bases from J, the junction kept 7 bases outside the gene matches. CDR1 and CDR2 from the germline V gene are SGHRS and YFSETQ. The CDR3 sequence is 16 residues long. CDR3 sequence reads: CASSLAPAGGPDTQYF. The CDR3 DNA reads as TGCGCCAGCAGCTTGGCGCCAGCGGGAGGGCCGGATACGCAGTATTTT.

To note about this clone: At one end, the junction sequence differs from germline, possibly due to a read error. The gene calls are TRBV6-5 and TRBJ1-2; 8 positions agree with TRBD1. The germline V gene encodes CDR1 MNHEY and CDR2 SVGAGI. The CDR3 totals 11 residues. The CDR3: CASSTPGQVYF. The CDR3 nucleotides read TGTGCCAGCAGTACACCGGGACAGGTGTACTTC.

CDR3 sequence: CASSHYSGTDANTGELFF. The CDR3 nucleotides are TGTGCCAGCAGCCATTACTCCGGGACAGACGCGAACACCGGGGAGCTGTTTTTT. The chain carries TRBV5-8 and TRBJ2-2; 7 nucleotides match TRBD1. V lost 4 bases, J lost 0 bases, and 12 bases stayed unmatched. CDR3 length: 18 amino acids. CDR1 and CDR2 from the germline V gene are SGHTS and YDEGEE.

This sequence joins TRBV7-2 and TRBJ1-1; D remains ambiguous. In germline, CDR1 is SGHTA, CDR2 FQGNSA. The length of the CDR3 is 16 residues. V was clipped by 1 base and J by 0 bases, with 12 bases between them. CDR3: CASSLDRKVMNTEAFF. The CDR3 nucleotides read TGTGCCAGCAGCTTAGACAGAAAAGTAATGAACACTGAAGCTTTCTTT.

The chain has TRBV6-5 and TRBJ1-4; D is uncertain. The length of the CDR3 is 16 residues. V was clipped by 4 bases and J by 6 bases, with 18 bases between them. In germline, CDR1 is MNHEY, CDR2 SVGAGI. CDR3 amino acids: CASSFSPGSFHEKLFF. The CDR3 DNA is TGTGCCAGCAGTTTTAGCCCAGGATCTTTTCATGAAAAACTGTTTTTT.

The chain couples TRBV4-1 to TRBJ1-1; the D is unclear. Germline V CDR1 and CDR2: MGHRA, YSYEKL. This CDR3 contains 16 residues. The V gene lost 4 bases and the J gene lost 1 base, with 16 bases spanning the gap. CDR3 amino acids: CASSPLGQPGNTEAFF. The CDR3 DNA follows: TGCGCCAGCAGCCCCTTAGGCCAACCTGGGAACACTGAAGCTTTCTTT.

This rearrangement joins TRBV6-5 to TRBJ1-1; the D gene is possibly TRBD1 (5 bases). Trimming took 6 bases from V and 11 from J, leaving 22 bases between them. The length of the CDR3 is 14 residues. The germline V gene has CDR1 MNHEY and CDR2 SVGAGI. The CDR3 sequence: CASRSRGRVGMAFF. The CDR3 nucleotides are TGTGCCAGCAGAAGCCGGGGCCGGGTAGGGATGGCTTTCTTT.

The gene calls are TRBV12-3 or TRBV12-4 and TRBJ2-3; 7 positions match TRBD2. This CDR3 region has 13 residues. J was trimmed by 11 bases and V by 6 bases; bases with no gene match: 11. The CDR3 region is CASRLMPGLLQYF. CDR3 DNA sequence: TGTGCCAGCAGATTGATGCCGGGACTACTGCAGTATTTT.

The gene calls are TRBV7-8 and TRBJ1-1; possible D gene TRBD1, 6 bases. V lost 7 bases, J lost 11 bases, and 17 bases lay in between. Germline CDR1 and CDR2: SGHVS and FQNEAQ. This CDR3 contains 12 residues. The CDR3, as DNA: TGTGCCAGCACCGAGGGGGGAGTGAACGCTTTCTTT. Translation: CASTEGGVNAFF.

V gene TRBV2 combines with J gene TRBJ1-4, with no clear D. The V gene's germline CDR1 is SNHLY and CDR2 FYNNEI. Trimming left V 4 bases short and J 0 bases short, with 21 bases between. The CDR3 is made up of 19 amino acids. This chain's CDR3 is CASSAPVLWVQTTNEKLFF. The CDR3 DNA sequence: TGTGCCAGCAGTGCCCCGGTATTATGGGTACAAACAACTAATGAAAAACTGTTTTTT.

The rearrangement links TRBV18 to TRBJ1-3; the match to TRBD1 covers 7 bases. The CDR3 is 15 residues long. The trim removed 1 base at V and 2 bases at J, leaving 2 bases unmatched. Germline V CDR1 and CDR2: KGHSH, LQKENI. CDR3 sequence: CASSPQQGTGNTIYF. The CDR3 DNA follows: TGTGCCAGCTCACCACAACAGGGGACTGGAAACACCATATATTTT.

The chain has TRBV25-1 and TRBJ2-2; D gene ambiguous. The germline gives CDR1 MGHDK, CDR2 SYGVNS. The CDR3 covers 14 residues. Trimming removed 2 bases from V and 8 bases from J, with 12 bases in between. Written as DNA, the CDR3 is TGTGCCAGCAGTGAAATGTGGAGCGAAGGGGAGCTGTTTTTT. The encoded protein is CASSEMWSEGELFF.

CDR3 coding DNA: TGTGCCAGCAGCCTCCGACAGGGGGGGTCTGAAGCTTTCTTT. Its protein is CASSLRQGGSEAFF. The V gene is TRBV7-2, the J gene TRBJ1-1; 9 nucleotides align to TRBD1. The germline V gene has CDR1 SGHTA and CDR2 FQGNSA. The length of the CDR3 is 14 residues. The V segment lost 5 bases and the J segment 6 bases; nucleotides outside the gene matches: 7.